This TCR beta chain was captured by sequencing in a study of blood T cell repertoires in COVID-19. Turning to the study itself: Samples taken during acute and convalescent COVID-19 were collected in the United States, Italy and Spain. From T cells, B-cell-depleted T cells, or PBMCs came the material, which was cDNA or gDNA.

In the original processing: Reference gene primer amplification in the assay estimated nucleated cell counts. Here immunoSEQ multiplex PCR was the method, and the copy in TCRdb shows in-frame clones only, minus some. From that table come the V and J calls and clone size; the DNA was used to work out D and trimming. This sample has approximately 120,000 clones, with around 82% found just once. The CDR3 loop spans 14 amino acids. Germline V gives CDR1 MNHEY, CDR2 SMNVEV (reference sequence). Trimming pared 2 bases from V and 8 bases from J, leaving 12 bases between. The chain has TRBV27 and TRBJ1-4; possibly TRBD1 for D (6 bases). This receptor was obtained from a human donor in a cohort sampled during active or convalescent COVID-19. Material for sequencing was peripheral blood. CDR3 loop: CASSLAGVREKLFF. CDR3 nucleotides: TGTGCCAGCAGTTTAGCAGGGGTTCGGGAAAAACTGTTTTTT.